Listed below are T cell receptor beta chains from one sample, sequenced in a study of cytomegalovirus exposure and HLA in healthy donors. Sequenced by immunoSEQ multiplex PCR; TCRdb stores in-frame clones only, minus some. Of around 75,000 clones detected, about three quarters appear once; the ten largest clones hold 2.5% to 3.5%. The sample comprised PBMCs. These receptors all stem from a man aged 18 to 35 in good health and CMV-seronegative. The CDR3 runs from the conserved cysteine through the conserved F or W. Each record gives: J gene, clone size, D gene, V gene, CDR3 DNA, CDR3 protein. The D gene is left open where the match is weak. Clone size is shown for a subset of rows, as once, few, many or a class of expanded clone.

J: TRBJ1-1
size: once
D: -
V: TRBV7-3
DNA: TGTGCCAGCAGCGCAATGACTCGTTCTGAAGCTTTCTTT
CDR3: CASSAMTRSEAFF

J: TRBJ1-4
size: -
D: TRBD1
V: TRBV7-9
DNA: TGTGCCAGCAGCTCGACTGACAGGGCTCTCAATGAAAAACTGTTTTTT
CDR3: CASSSTDRALNEKLFF

J: TRBJ2-3
size: -
D: TRBD2
V: TRBV5-8
DNA: TGTGCCAGCAGCTTGTTTAGCGGGGTGGGAGATACGCAGTATTTT
CDR3: CASSLFSGVGDTQYF

J: TRBJ1-1
size: few
D: TRBD1
V: TRBV5-4
DNA: TGTGCCAGCAGCCTGGGACAGACAAACACTGAAGCTTTCTTT
CDR3: CASSLGQTNTEAFF

J: TRBJ2-7
size: once
D: -
V: TRBV5-1
DNA: TGCGCCAGCAGCTTGTCGGGTGCTAGCTCCTACGAGCAGTACTTC
CDR3: CASSLSGASSYEQYF

J: TRBJ2-2
size: -
D: TRBD2
V: TRBV6-4
DNA: TGTGCCAGCAAATTAAAGCGGGGGGGCCAGGGGGAGCTGTTTTTT
CDR3: CASKLKRGGQGELFF

J: TRBJ2-5
size: -
D: TRBD1
V: TRBV19
DNA: TGTGCCAGTAGCACCGGGACAGGGGCAAGGGCCCAGTACTTC
CDR3: CASSTGTGARAQYF

J: TRBJ1-1
size: -
D: -
V: TRBV29-1
DNA: TGCAGCGTCCCCGAGACACCTCTGAACACTGAAGATTTCTTT
CDR3: CSVPETPLNTEDFF

J: TRBJ1-2
size: -
D: TRBD1
V: TRBV5-4
DNA: TGTGCCAGCAGCTTGGTACCGGACAGGGGTGATGGCTACACCTTC
CDR3: CASSLVPDRGDGYTF

J: TRBJ2-1
size: -
D: -
V: TRBV7-3
DNA: TGTGCCAGCAGCTTTTCCCCTCGGACTACCGACAATGAGCAGTTCTTC
CDR3: CASSFSPRTTDNEQFF

J: TRBJ2-1
size: -
D: TRBD2
V: TRBV9
DNA: TGTGCCAGCAGCGTAGAGGGACTAGTAGGTGGTGAGCAGTTCTTC
CDR3: CASSVEGLVGGEQFF

J: TRBJ1-1
size: few
D: -
V: TRBV6-5
DNA: TGTGCCAGCTTCGACCGACAGACTGAAGCTTTCTTT
CDR3: CASFDRQTEAFF

J: TRBJ1-5
size: -
D: TRBD1
V: TRBV5-1
DNA: TGCGCCAGCAGCTTGGAGGGACAGTCGACTCAGCCCCAGCATTTT
CDR3: CASSLEGQSTQPQHF

J: TRBJ2-7
size: -
D: TRBD1
V: TRBV7-2
DNA: TGTGCCAGCAGCTTGGGACAGGTGTTACGAGGCGAGCAGTACTTC
CDR3: CASSLGQVLRGEQYF

J: TRBJ1-1
size: once
D: TRBD1
V: TRBV5-4
DNA: TGTGCCAGCAGCTGGACAGGGGATTTGGCTGAAGCTTTCTTT
CDR3: CASSWTGDLAEAFF

J: TRBJ1-6
size: once
D: -
V: TRBV27
DNA: TGTGCCAGCAGTGACATCTACAATTCACCCCTCCACTTT
CDR3: CASSDIYNSPLHF

J: TRBJ1-2
size: -
D: TRBD1
V: TRBV7-2
DNA: TGTGCCAGCAGCCGACCGGGACAGGGATATGGCTACACCTTC
CDR3: CASSRPGQGYGYTF

J: TRBJ1-6
size: -
D: -
V: TRBV19
DNA: TGTGCCAGTAGTATTCCGGGACCGGAGGGACCCCTCCACTTT
CDR3: CASSIPGPEGPLHF

J: TRBJ2-5
size: once
D: TRBD1
V: TRBV2
DNA: TGTGCCAGCAGTGCCCGGACAGGGAAGAGGGAGACCCAGTACTTC
CDR3: CASSARTGKRETQYF

J: TRBJ2-1
size: -
D: -
V: TRBV19
DNA: TGTCGAGGGGGGGATCAGTACAATGAGCAGTTCTTC
CDR3: CRGGDQYNEQFF

J: TRBJ1-2
size: -
D: TRBD1
V: TRBV4-1
DNA: TGCGCCAGCAGCCGTAGGGGGCACGCCTATGGCTACACCTTC
CDR3: CASSRRGHAYGYTF

J: TRBJ2-3
size: -
D: TRBD2
V: TRBV18
DNA: TGTGCCAGCTCACCACTAGCGGGGGGGCTACTGGATACGCAGTATTTT
CDR3: CASSPLAGGLLDTQYF

J: TRBJ2-5
size: -
D: -
V: TRBV4-2
DNA: TGTGCCAGCAGCCAAGGGGTAGCGAGGGAGACCCAGTACTTC
CDR3: CASSQGVARETQYF

J: TRBJ2-5
size: -
D: -
V: TRBV9
DNA: TGTGCCAGCAGCCCCCGGGGGACAGTACAAGAGACCCAGTACTTC
CDR3: CASSPRGTVQETQYF

J: TRBJ1-2
size: -
D: TRBD1
V: TRBV9
DNA: TGTGCCAGCAGCTTTAGACAGGGGGCGAACTATGGCTACACCTTC
CDR3: CASSFRQGANYGYTF

J: TRBJ1-3
size: -
D: -
V: TRBV4-3
DNA: TGCGCCAGCAGCCCTAGCCAGCCGACCTCTGGAAACACCATATATTTT
CDR3: CASSPSQPTSGNTIYF

J: TRBJ1-1
size: -
D: TRBD1
V: TRBV7-9
DNA: TGTGCCAGCAGCTTGGACAGGCAGAACACTGAAGCTTTCTTT
CDR3: CASSLDRQNTEAFF

J: TRBJ2-3
size: -
D: TRBD2
V: TRBV9
DNA: TGTGCCAGCAGCGTAGAATCGGGGGGAGCTTACACAGATACGCAGTATTTT
CDR3: CASSVESGGAYTDTQYF